Listed here are 23 T cell receptor beta chains from one sample, sequenced in a study of shared clonotypes between healthy human individuals. Sequencing was performed with immunoSEQ multiplex PCR; in TCRdb, only in-frame clones are kept and a portion is missing. The table includes about 490,000 clones, around 80% detected once. The source material was PBMCs. The receptors stem from a middle-aged woman in good health. Some clones in this sample may be carry-over from other donors' samples.

This sequence joins TRBV5-1 and TRBJ2-7, with 7 bases matching TRBD1. Germline lookup yields CDR1 SGHRS and CDR2 YFSETQ. CDR3 length: 13 residues. V trimming: 2 bases; J trimming: 5 bases; junction bases outside the gene matches: 4. CDR3 protein: CASSLRGLDEQYF. The CDR3, as DNA: TGCGCCAGCAGCTTAAGGGGGCTCGACGAGCAGTACTTC.

V is TRBV7-2 and J is TRBJ2-3, with TRBD1 as a possible D gene (6 bases). V lost 5 bases and J 3 bases, leaving 12 bases between the germline ends. This CDR3 region has 14 residues. Germline CDR1 is SGHTA and CDR2 is FQGNSA. CDR3 amino acids: CASSPQGQTDTQYF. DNA of the CDR3: TGTGCCAGCAGCCCGCAAGGACAGACAGATACGCAGTATTTT.

V gene TRBV6-5 combines with J gene TRBJ2-7; tentatively, D is TRBD2 (6 bases). The CDR3 sequence is 14 residues long. Germline V lookup: CDR1 MNHEY, CDR2 SVGAGI. Trimming pared 0 bases from V and 7 bases from J, leaving 13 bases between. The CDR3 sequence: CASSYSMGGREQYF. The CDR3 DNA reads as TGTGCCAGCAGTTACTCGATGGGGGGTAGGGAGCAGTACTTC.

The gene calls are TRBV5-6 and TRBJ2-2; D gene ambiguous. The CDR3 loop spans 14 amino acids. Trimming shortened V by 2 bases and J by 4 bases, and 9 bases separated the two germline ends. Germline V gives CDR1 SGHDT, CDR2 YYEEEE. The CDR3 protein is CASSFDSFTGELFF. DNA for the CDR3: TGTGCCAGCAGCTTCGATTCCTTCACCGGGGAGCTGTTTTTT.

This chain joins TRBV6-1 and TRBJ2-3; D possibly corresponds to TRBD2 (6 bases). The CDR3 sequence is 16 residues long. The germline V gene encodes CDR1 MNHNS and CDR2 SASEGT. V lost 3 bases, J lost 6 bases, and 19 bases lay in between. CDR3 sequence reads: CASSDEQRATVDTQYF. The CDR3 DNA is TGTGCCAGCAGTGATGAACAGCGGGCAACCGTTGATACGCAGTATTTT.

The chain couples TRBV19 to TRBJ2-4; possible D gene TRBD1, 7 bases. Per the germline V gene, CDR1 is LNHDA and CDR2 is SQIVND (reference sequence). CDR3 length: 17 amino acids. The V end lost 4 bases, the J end lost 3 bases, and 19 bases lay between the germline ends. In DNA, the CDR3 is TGTGCCAGTAGTAGGCCCTCGCAGGGGGGAGACAAAAACATTCAGTACTTC. This gives the protein CASSRPSQGGDKNIQYF.

This CDR3 reads CASSSGQGYGYTF. The CDR3 DNA follows: TGTGCCAGCAGCTCCGGACAGGGTTATGGCTACACCTTC. The gene calls are TRBV11-1 and TRBJ1-2, with 8 positions matching TRBD1. Germline assignment: CDR1 SGHAT and CDR2 FQDESV (reference sequence). This CDR3 has 13 residues. The V and J ends lost 4 bases and 5 bases, in that order; junction bases with no gene match: 3.

The gene calls are TRBV28 and TRBJ1-1; 7 bases map to TRBD1. Germline CDR1 reads MDHEN; CDR2 reads SYDVKM. This CDR3 contains 14 residues. Trimming at V came to 7 bases and at J to 10 bases, leaving 15 bases not matched to a gene. The CDR3 DNA reads TGTGCCAGCACCCTCGGGACAGCAAGGGGGGTAGCTTTCTTT. It yields the protein CASTLGTARGVAFF.

The J gene is TRBJ2-2, the V gene TRBV30, with D perhaps matching TRBD1 (6 bases). This CDR3 comprises 14 residues. In germline, CDR1 is GTSNPN, CDR2 SVGIG (reference sequence). The CDR3 is CASPGDSPTGELFF. The CDR3 bases are TGTGCGAGTCCAGGGGATAGTCCCACCGGGGAGCTGTTTTTT.

This clone was seen just once. The chain joins TRBV9 to TRBJ2-1; D not certain. V was cut by 2 bases and J by 6 bases, with 9 bases left in between. The germline V gene has CDR1 SGDLS and CDR2 YYNGEE. The CDR3 runs 13 residues. The CDR3 coding sequence is TGTGCCAGCAGCGTTATAGCCAGCAATGAGCAGTTCTTC. Its translation: CASSVIASNEQFF.

The J gene is TRBJ2-1, the V gene TRBV5-1; 7 bases are a match to TRBD1. The germline V gene encodes CDR1 SGHRS and CDR2 YFSETQ. This CDR3 has 15 amino acids. Trimming removed 4 bases from V and 2 bases from J; junction bases left unmatched: 6. The CDR3 region has the DNA TGCGCCAGCAGCGCCGGGGACAGAGCCTACAATGAGCAGTTCTTC. Translating it yields CASSAGDRAYNEQFF.

This rearrangement joins TRBV19 to TRBJ2-7; 11 bases map to TRBD2. The germline CDR1 and CDR2 sequences are LNHDA and SQIVND (reference sequence). Trimming at V came to 6 bases and at J to 3 bases, leaving 7 bases not matched to a gene. The CDR3 consists of 15 residues. CDR3 DNA: TGTGCCAGTAGCCGAGGGGGGACTAGCGGCTACGAGCAGTACTTC. Residues: CASSRGGTSGYEQYF. Based on the CDR3 plus reference TRBV19 and TRBJ2-7, the full variable domain is DGGITQSPKYLFRKEGQNVTLSCEQNLNHDAMYWYRQDPGQGLRLIYYSQIVNDFQKGDIAEGYSVSREKKESFPLTVTSAQKNPTAFYLCASSRGGTSGYEQYFGPGTRLTVT.

The genes are TRBV18 and TRBJ1-2; 7 positions match TRBD1. This CDR3 region has 15 residues. After removal of 7 bases from V and 5 bases from J, the junction contained 13 bases not matched to a gene. CDR1 and CDR2 (germline): KGHSH, LQKENI. In DNA, the CDR3 is TGTGCCAGCTTCGGAGGGGACAGCTTAATATATGGCTACACCTTC. This gives the protein CASFGGDSLIYGYTF.

The chain combines TRBV2 with TRBJ1-1; TRBD1 aligns across 12 bases. The CDR3 loop spans 14 amino acids. Germline V gene lookup returns CDR1 SNHLY and CDR2 FYNNEI. The V gene end was trimmed by 8 bases and the J gene end by 10 bases; junction bases not matched to a gene: 11. The CDR3 region is CASGPGTGGDLAFF. The CDR3 DNA reads as TGTGCCAGCGGCCCCGGGACAGGGGGCGACTTAGCTTTCTTT.

To note about this clone: Other DNA sequences in the same sample also yield this CDR3. The chain couples TRBV11-2 to TRBJ2-7; D might be TRBD1 (6 bases). Trimming removed 1 base from V and 4 bases from J, with 8 bases in between. The CDR3 has 13 amino acids. Looked up from germline, CDR1 is SGHAT and CDR2 is FQNNGV. The CDR3 sequence: CASSLAGTYEQYF. The CDR3 coding sequence is TGTGCCAGCAGCTTAGCGGGGACATACGAGCAGTACTTC.

This clone was observed a single time. The chain links TRBV5-6 to TRBJ2-7; 7 nucleotides align to TRBD2. The ends lost 6 bases at V and 8 bases at J; junction bases unmatched: 11. Germline V CDR1 and CDR2: SGHDT, YYEEEE. The CDR3 totals 13 residues. Here the CDR3 DNA reads TGTGCCAGCACCATGGGGGGGTCGGGAAAGCAGTACTTC. Its protein product is CASTMGGSGKQYF.

The chain is built from TRBV7-3 and TRBJ2-1; no clear D. Trimming stripped 2 bases from V and 5 bases from J, with 7 bases between. The CDR3 has 13 residues. The V gene's germline CDR1 is SGHTA and CDR2 FQGTGA. This chain's CDR3 is CASSLDWNNEQFF. The CDR3 DNA reads TGTGCCAGCAGCTTAGACTGGAACAATGAGCAGTTCTTC. Complete variable domain (other parts from reference TRBV7-3 and TRBJ2-1): GAGVSQTPSNKVTEKGKYVELRCDPISGHTALYWYRQSLGQGPEFLIYFQGTGAADDSGLPNDRFFAVRPEGSVSTLKIQRTERGDSAVYLCASSLDWNNEQFFGPGTRLTVL.

The V call is TRBV27, the J call TRBJ2-5, with 9 bases identical to TRBD2. The CDR3 contains 18 residues. The junction had 16 bases not matched to a gene; V was cut back by 5 bases and J by 3 bases. Germline loops: CDR1 MNHEY, CDR2 SMNVEV (reference sequence). CDR3 amino acids: CASSIPGPQTSGKETQYF. The DNA of the CDR3 is TGTGCCAGCAGTATCCCGGGACCGCAGACTAGCGGTAAAGAGACCCAGTACTTC.

Remarks on this clone: Different DNA sequences within this sample yield the same CDR3. The chain couples TRBV19 to TRBJ1-2; D not resolved. The V end was cut by 3 bases, the J end by 2 bases, with 7 bases between. Germline assignment: CDR1 LNHDA and CDR2 SQIVND (reference sequence). The CDR3 extends over 13 amino acids. The DNA of the CDR3 is TGTGCCAGTAGTATTGCAGGCAACTATGGCTACACCTTC. Residues: CASSIAGNYGYTF.

The chain uses TRBV19 and TRBJ2-2, with D possibly being TRBD1 (5 bases). The CDR3 sequence is 16 residues long. Trimming cost V 4 bases and J 4 bases, with 16 bases left between them. CDR1 is LNHDA, CDR2 SQIVND, per germline (reference sequence). CDR3 DNA sequence: TGTGCCAGTAGTACCCAGGGTGGATTGCTCACCGGGGAGCTGTTTTTT. It is translated as CASSTQGGLLTGELFF.

This clone was counted only a few times. The chain uses TRBV5-5 and TRBJ1-5, with 8 bases fitting TRBD1. V lost 3 bases and J lost 5; bases outside the gene matches: 7. The CDR3 is made up of 15 amino acids. CDR1 SGHKS and CDR2 YYEKEE come from the germline V gene (reference sequence). The CDR3 here is CASSSGTGPHQPQHF. CDR3 nucleotide sequence: TGTGCCAGCAGCTCCGGGACAGGACCTCATCAGCCCCAGCATTTT.

This chain joins TRBV4-2 and TRBJ2-7, with 10 bases that match TRBD1. Germline lookup yields CDR1 LGHNA and CDR2 YNFKEQ. CDR3 length: 15 amino acids. Losses at the gene ends were 0 bases for V and 5 bases for J; bases not matched to a gene: 4. The CDR3 region is CASSQDRTGGHEQYF. The CDR3 DNA is TGTGCCAGCAGCCAAGATCGGACAGGGGGGCACGAGCAGTACTTC.

The chain links TRBV6-6 to TRBJ2-2, with D uncertain. Germline lookup yields CDR1 MNHNY and CDR2 SVGAGI (reference sequence). CDR3 length equals 13 residues. Trimming removed 5 bases at V and 6 bases at J, with 10 bases between. DNA for the CDR3: TGTGCCAGCAGTGCAATTTTTGCCGGGGAGCTGTTTTTT. Amino acids: CASSAIFAGELFF.